This TCR beta chain emerged from a study of cytomegalovirus exposure and HLA in healthy donors. J was trimmed by 8 bases and V by 5 bases; bases with no gene match: 8. The germline V gene encodes CDR1 SGHTA and CDR2 FQGTGA. The CDR3 is 13 amino acids. The assay was immunoSEQ multiplex PCR, and TCRdb's table has in-frame clones only and misses some. The table includes around 20,000 clones, approximately 96% detected once. Donors were drawn from the 120-subject validation cohort, separate from the approximately 700-subject first cohort. The TCR sequence derives from a man in his thirties or forties in good health and CMV-seropositive. The chain recombines TRBV7-3 with TRBJ1-2; TRBD1 matches 7 bases. Sequenced input: PBMCs. CDR3 DNA: TGTGCCAGCAGCATGGGACAGTTGGGGGGCTACACCTTC. This sequence encodes CASSMGQLGGYTF.